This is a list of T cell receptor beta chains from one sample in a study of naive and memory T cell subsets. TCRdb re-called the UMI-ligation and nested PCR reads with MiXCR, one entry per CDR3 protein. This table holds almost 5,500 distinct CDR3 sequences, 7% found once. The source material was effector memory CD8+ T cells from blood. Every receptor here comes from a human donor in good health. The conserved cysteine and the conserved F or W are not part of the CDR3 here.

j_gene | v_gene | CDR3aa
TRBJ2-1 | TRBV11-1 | ASSPGVSDYNEQF
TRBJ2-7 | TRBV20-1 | SAPERGESSEQY
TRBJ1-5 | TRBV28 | ASNLGRGNQPQH
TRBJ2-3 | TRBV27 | ASSLGGLVSDTQY
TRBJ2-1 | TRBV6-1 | ASSEAPGGSYNEQF
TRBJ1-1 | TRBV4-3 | ASSQEQGMNTEAF
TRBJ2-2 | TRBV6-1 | ASPDTGDTGELF
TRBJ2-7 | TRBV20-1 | SATQGSGTPYEQY
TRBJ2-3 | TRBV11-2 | ASSPGTGDADTQY
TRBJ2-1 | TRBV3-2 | ASSQCPRDPPNNEQF
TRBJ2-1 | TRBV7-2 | ASSLDMTEQF
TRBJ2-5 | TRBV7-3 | ASSASGGAVETQY
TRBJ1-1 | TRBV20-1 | SARVPGLATEAF
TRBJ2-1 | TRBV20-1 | SAIGLADYNEQF
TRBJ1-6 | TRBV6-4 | ATRTRVLPYNSPLH
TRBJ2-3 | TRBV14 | ASSPRMHTDTQY
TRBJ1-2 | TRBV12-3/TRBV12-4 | ASSFGGAFDGYT
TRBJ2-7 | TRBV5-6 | ASSLPEPIPGQGNYEQY
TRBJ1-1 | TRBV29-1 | SVEWGNTEAF
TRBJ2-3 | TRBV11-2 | ASSFRAEREGTDTQY
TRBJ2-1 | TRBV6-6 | ASSPLVRRVRNEQF
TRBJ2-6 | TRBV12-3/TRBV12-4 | ASSWGQGSGANVLT
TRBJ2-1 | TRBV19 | ASSTEGEMPSSEQF
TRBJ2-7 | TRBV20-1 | SARGGDRGDSYEQY
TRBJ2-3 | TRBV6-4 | ASSETGGTDTQY
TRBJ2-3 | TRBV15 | ATSGGGTSTDTQY
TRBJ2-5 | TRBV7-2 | ASSPAGGLAGSETQY
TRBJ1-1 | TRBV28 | ASSLFTLNTEAF
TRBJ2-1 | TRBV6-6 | ASSYLASGGVGEQF
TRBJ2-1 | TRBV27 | ASTGTGGDNEQF
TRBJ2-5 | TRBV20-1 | SARDQGGGALETQY
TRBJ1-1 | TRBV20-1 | SAGDSGTEAF
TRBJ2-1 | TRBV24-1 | ATSDLWDEQF
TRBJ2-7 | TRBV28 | ASSLAGDSEQY
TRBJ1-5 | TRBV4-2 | ASSQGQETQPQH
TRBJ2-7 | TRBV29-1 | SGAGSPDGYEQY
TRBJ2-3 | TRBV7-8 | ASSLGGYVTDTQY
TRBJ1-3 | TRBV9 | ASSVGVQNSGNTIY
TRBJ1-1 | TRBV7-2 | ASSLDIGLGTEAF
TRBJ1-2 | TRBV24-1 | ATSDSETGLYGYT
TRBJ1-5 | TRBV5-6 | ASSLGQNWNQPQH
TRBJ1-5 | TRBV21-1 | ASSKGRRGLQPQH
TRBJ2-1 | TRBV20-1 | SAIAGEGYNEQF
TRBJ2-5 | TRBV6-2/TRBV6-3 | ASSPGLAGDVETQY
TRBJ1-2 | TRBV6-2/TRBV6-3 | ASSYDGTSSYGYT
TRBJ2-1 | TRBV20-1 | SARGLAGYNEQF
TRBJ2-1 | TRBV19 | ASSSSADYNEQF
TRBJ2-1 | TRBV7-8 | ASSPRQGPSNEQF
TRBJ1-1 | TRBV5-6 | ASYHGTMNTEAF
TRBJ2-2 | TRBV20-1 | SAKLAGGDTGELF
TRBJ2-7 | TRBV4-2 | ASSQEIPGQGSDEQY
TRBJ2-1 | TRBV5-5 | ASSLDSGNEQF
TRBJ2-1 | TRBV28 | ASRPVGLAGGGTYNEQF
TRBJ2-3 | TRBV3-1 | ASSQDLIAERPSTDTQY
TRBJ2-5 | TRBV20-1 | SARDHQGETQY
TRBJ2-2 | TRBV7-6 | ASSFSGRTTGELF
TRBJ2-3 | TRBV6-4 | ASSEAGDGTDTQY
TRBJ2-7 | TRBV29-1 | SVSGSDYYEQY
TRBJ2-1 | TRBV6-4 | ASSDTSGYNEQF